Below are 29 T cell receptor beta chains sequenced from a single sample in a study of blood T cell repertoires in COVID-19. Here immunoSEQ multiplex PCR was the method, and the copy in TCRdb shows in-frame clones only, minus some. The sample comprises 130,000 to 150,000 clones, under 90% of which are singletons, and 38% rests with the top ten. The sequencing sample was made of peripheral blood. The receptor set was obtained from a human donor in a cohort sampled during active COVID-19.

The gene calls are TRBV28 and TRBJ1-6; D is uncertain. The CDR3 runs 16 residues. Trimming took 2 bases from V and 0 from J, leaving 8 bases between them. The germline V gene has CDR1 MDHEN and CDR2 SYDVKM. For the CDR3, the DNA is TGTGCCAGCAGTTTACCACAGAGCTCCTATAATTCACCCCTCCACTTT. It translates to CASSLPQSSYNSPLHF.

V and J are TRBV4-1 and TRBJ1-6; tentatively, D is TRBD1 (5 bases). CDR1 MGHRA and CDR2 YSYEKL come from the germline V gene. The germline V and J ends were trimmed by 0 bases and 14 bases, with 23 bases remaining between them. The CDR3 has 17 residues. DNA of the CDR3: TGCGCCAGCAGCCAAGATCAGGGCTTCCCGACGTCTCTAGCCCTCCACTTT. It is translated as CASSQDQGFPTSLALHF.

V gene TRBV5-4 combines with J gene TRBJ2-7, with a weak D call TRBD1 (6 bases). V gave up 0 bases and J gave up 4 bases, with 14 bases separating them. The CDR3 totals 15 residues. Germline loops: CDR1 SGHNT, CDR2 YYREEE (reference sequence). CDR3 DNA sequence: TGTGCCAGCAGCTTGGTACAGGGAGTAAATTACGAGCAGTACTTC. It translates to CASSLVQGVNYEQYF.

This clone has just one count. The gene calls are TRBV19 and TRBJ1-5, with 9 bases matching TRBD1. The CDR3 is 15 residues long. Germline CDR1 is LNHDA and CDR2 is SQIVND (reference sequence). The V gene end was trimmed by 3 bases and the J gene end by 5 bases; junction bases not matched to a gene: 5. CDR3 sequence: CASSIGTGGHQPQHF. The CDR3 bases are TGTGCCAGTAGTATCGGAACAGGGGGCCATCAGCCCCAGCATTTT. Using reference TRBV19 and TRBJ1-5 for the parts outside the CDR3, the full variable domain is DGGITQSPKYLFRKEGQNVTLSCEQNLNHDAMYWYRQDPGQGLRLIYYSQIVNDFQKGDIAEGYSVSREKKESFPLTVTSAQKNPTAFYLCASSIGTGGHQPQHFGDGTRLSIL.

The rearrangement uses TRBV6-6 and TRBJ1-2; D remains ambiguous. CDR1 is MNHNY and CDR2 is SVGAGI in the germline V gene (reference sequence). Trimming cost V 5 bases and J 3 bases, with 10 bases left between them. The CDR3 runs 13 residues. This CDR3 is CASSPPEDYGYTF. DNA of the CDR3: TGTGCCAGCAGTCCCCCGGAGGACTATGGCTACACCTTC.

CDR3: CASSQGGRGIYGYTF. The CDR3 nucleotides are TGCGCCAGCAGCCAAGGGGGCAGGGGAATCTATGGCTACACCTTC. The genes are TRBV4-3 and TRBJ1-2; TRBD1 is a possible D gene (6 bases). Looked up from germline, CDR1 is LGHNA and CDR2 is YSLEER. This CDR3 is 15 amino acids long. V lost 1 base, J lost 4 bases, and 13 bases lay in between.

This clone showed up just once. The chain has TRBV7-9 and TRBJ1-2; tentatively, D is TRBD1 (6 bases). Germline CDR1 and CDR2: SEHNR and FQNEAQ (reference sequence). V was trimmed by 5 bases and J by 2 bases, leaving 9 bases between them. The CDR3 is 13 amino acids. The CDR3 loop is CASSRGQNYGYTF. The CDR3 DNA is TGTGCCAGCAGCCGCGGACAGAACTATGGCTACACCTTC.

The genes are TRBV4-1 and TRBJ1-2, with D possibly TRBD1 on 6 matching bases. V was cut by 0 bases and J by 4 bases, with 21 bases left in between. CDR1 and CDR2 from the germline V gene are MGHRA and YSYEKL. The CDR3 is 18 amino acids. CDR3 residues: CASSQEIGKSRGGYGYTF. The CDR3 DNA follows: TGCGCCAGCAGCCAAGAAATAGGGAAGTCCAGGGGCGGCTATGGCTACACCTTC.

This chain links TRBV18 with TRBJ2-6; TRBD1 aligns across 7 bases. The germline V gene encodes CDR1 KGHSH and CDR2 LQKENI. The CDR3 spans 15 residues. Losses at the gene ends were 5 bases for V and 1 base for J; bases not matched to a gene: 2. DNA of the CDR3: TGTGCCAGCTCATTACAGGGGTCTGGGGCCAACGTCCTGACTTTC. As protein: CASSLQGSGANVLTF.

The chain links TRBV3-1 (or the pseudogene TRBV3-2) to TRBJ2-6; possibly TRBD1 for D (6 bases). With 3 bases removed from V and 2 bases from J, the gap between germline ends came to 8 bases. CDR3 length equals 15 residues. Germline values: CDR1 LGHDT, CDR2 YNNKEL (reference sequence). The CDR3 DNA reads TGTGCCAGCAGCCAGGCAGGGGCTGGGGCCAACGTCCTGACTTTC. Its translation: CASSQAGAGANVLTF.

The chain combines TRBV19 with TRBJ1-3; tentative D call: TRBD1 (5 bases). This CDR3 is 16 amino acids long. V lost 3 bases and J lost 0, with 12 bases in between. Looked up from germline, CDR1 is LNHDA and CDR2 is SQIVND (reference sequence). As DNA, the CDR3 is TGTGCCAGTAGTATCTCGGGACTTATCTCTGGAAACACCATATATTTT. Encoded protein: CASSISGLISGNTIYF.

CDR3 loop: CASSYSGPTYEQYF. The CDR3 nucleotides read TGTGCCAGCAGTTACTCGGGGCCGACCTACGAGCAGTACTTC. The chain recombines TRBV6-6 with TRBJ2-7, with a possible D match to TRBD1 (5 bases). The CDR3 has 14 residues. Trimming pared 0 bases from V and 2 bases from J, leaving 8 bases between. In germline, CDR1 is MNHNY, CDR2 SVGAGI (reference sequence).

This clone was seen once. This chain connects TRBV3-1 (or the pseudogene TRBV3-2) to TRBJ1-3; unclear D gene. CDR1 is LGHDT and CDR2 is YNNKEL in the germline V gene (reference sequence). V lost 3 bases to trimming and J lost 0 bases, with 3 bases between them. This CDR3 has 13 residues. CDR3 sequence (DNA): TGTGCCAGCAGCCACCGCTCTGGAAACACCATATATTTT. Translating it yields CASSHRSGNTIYF.

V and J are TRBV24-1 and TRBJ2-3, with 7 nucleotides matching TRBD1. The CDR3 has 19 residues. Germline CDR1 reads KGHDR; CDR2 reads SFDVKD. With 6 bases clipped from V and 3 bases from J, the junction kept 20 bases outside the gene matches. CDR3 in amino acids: CATSHPGQISPPGTDTQYF. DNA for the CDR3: TGTGCCACCAGTCATCCGGGACAGATATCCCCGCCCGGTACAGATACGCAGTATTTT.

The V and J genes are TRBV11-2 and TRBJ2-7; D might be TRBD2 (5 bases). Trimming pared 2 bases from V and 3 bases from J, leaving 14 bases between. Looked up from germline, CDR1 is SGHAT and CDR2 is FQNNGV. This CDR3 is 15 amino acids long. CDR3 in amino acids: CASSLRGSVHYEQYF. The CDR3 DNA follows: TGTGCCAGCAGCTTAAGAGGGAGCGTTCACTACGAGCAGTACTTC.

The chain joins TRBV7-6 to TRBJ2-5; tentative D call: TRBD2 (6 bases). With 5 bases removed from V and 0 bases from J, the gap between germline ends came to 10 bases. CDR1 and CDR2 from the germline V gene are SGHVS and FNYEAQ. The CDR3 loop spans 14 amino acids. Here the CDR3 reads CASSPGTHQETQYF. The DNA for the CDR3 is TGTGCCAGCAGCCCCGGGACTCACCAAGAGACCCAGTACTTC. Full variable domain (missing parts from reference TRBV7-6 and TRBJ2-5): GAGVSQSPRYKVTKRGQDVALRCDPISGHVSLYWYRQALGQGPEFLTYFNYEAQQDKSGLPNDRFSAERPEGSISTLTIQRTEQRDSAMYRCASSPGTHQETQYFGPGTRLLVL.

The CDR3 DNA is TGTGCCAGCAGTTCCCTCATGGGACAGGGCCGAACCCAGTACTTC. As protein: CASSSLMGQGRTQYF. The rearrangement uses TRBV6-5 and TRBJ2-5, with 9 bases matching TRBD1. CDR1 MNHEY and CDR2 SVGAGI come from the germline V gene. CDR3 length: 15 residues. Unmatched junction bases numbered 11, after V lost 4 bases and J lost 8 bases.

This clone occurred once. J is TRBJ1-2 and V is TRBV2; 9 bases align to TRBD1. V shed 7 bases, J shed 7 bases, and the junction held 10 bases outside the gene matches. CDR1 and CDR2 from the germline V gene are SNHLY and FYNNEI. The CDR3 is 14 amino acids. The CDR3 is CASTERTGATGYTF. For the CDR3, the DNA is TGTGCCAGCACCGAGAGGACAGGGGCGACTGGCTACACCTTC.

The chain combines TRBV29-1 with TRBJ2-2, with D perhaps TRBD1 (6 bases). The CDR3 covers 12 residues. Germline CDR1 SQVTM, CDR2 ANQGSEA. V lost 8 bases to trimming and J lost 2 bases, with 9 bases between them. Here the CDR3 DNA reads TGCAGCTGGACAGCTAACACCGGGGAGCTGTTTTTT. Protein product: CSWTANTGELFF.

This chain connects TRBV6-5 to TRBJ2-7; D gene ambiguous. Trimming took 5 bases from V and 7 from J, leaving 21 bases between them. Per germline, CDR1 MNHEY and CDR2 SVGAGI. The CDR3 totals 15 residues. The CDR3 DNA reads TGTGCCAGCAGTAAGGCCGCCGCGCGTATCGGGGAGCAGTACTTC. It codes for CASSKAAARIGEQYF.

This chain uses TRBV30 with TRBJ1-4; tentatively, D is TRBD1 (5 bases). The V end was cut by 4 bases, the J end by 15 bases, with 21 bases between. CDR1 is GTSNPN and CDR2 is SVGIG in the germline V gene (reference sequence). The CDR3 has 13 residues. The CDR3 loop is CAWKGRSPGIVFF. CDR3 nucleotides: TGTGCCTGGAAGGGGCGGAGTCCAGGCATCGTGTTTTTT.

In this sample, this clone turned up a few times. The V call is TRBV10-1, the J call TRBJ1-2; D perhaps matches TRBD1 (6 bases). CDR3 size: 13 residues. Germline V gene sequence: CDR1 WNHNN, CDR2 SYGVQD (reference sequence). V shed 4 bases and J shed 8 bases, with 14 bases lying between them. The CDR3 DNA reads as TGCGCCAGCAGTGCGTTGTTGGGACACGGCTACACCTTC. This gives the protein CASSALLGHGYTF.

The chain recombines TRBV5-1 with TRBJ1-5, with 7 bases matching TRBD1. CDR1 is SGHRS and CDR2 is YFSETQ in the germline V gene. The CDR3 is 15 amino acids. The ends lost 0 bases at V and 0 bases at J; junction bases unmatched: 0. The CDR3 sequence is CASSLGDSSNQPQHF. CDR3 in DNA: TGCGCCAGCAGCTTGGGGGACAGTAGCAATCAGCCCCAGCATTTT. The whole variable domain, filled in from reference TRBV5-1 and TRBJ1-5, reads KAGVTQTPRYLIKTRGQQVTLSCSPISGHRSVSWYQQTPGQGLQFLFEYFSETQRNKGNFPGRFSGRQFSNSRSEMNVSTLELGDSALYLCASSLGDSSNQPQHFGDGTRLSIL.

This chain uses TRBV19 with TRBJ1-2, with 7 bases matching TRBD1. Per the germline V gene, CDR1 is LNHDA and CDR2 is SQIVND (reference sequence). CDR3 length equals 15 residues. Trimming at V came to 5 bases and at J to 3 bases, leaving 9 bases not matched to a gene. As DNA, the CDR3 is TGTGCCAGTAGTTCCCCGGGACAGTCCTACTATGGCTACACCTTC. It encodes CASSSPGQSYYGYTF. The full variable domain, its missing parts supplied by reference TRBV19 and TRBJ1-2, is DGGITQSPKYLFRKEGQNVTLSCEQNLNHDAMYWYRQDPGQGLRLIYYSQIVNDFQKGDIAEGYSVSREKKESFPLTVTSAQKNPTAFYLCASSSPGQSYYGYTFGSGTRLTVV.

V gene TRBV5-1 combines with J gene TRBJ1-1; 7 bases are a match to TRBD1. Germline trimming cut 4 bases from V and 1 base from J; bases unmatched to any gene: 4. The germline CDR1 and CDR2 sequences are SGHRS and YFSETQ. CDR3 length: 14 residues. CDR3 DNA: TGCGCCAGCAGCAATCAGGGGGAGAACACTGAAGCTTTCTTT. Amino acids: CASSNQGENTEAFF.

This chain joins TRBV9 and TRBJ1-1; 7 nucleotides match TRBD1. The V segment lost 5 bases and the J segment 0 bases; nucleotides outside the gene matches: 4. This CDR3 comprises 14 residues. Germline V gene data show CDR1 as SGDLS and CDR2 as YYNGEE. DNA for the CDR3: TGTGCCAGCAGACGACAGGGACTGAACACTGAAGCTTTCTTT. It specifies CASRRQGLNTEAFF.

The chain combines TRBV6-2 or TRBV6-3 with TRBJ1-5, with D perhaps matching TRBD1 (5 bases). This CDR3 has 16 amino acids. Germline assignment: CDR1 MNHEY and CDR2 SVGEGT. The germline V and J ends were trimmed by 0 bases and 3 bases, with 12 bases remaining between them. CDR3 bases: TGTGCCAGCAGTTACTCAAAGGGGTTGATCAATCAGCCCCAGCATTTT. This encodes CASSYSKGLINQPQHF.

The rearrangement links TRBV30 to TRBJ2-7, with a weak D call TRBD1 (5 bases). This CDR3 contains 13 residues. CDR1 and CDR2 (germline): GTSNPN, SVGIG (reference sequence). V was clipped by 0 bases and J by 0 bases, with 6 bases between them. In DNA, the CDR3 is TGTGCCTGGAGTGTAGGGGTCTCCTACGAGCAGTACTTC. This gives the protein CAWSVGVSYEQYF.

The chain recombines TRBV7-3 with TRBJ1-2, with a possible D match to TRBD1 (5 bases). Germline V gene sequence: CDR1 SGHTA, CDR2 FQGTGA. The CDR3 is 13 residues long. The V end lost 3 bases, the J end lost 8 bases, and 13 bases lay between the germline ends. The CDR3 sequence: CASSFGQGGGYTF. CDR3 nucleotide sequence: TGTGCCAGCAGCTTCGGCCAGGGTGGAGGCTACACCTTC. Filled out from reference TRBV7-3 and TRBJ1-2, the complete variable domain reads GAGVSQTPSNKVTEKGKYVELRCDPISGHTALYWYRQSLGQGPEFLIYFQGTGAADDSGLPNDRFFAVRPEGSVSTLKIQRTERGDSAVYLCASSFGQGGGYTFGSGTRLTVV.